This T cell receptor beta chain was sequenced for a study of somatic mutations in cytotoxic T cells in rheumatoid arthritis listed by TCRdb under 2017. Notes on the research overall: Right after diagnosis and prior to the start of any treatment, 25 to 30 ml EDTA of peripheral blood was drawn from patients. TCRB deep sequencing covered approximately 64 patients with rheumatoid arthritis along with some 22 healthy controls. The study asked whether expanded CD8+ T-cell clones in newly diagnosed, untreated rheumatoid arthritis carry somatic mutations, and used TCRB deep sequencing to characterize clonality. Sorted V beta1+ cells also underwent TCRB sequencing, and some V beta antibody-stained T-cell populations were flow-sorted at nearly 100% purity on a FACSAria II or Sony SH800. The median ages of the patient and control groups were essentially identical.

Points the paper makes about the study in general: The slight underrepresentation of TRBV07 in patients was not corrected for multiple comparisons. An increase of CD8+ clonality with age was seen in patients (Spearman r ≈ 0.49) but not in healthy controls. There was no significant difference in CD8+ T-cell clonality between rheumatoid arthritis patients and age-matched healthy controls. It was unknown which antigens the expanded CD8+ clones targeted, and their absence from virus-specific databases did not exclude viral specificity. Several identical CD8+ TCRB sequences were found in both blood and synovial fluid, and in about an eighth of the roughly 60 patients the largest CD8+ clone exceeded 20% of CD8+ cells.

Sequences SGDLS (CDR1) and YYNGEE (CDR2) are obtained from the germline V gene. Reading from cysteine to phenylalanine, the CDR3 counts 17 amino acids. This entry keeps only the CDR3 DNA: 51 bases, framed from base 1. V loses 4 bases at its end and J loses 7 bases; junction bases beyond the gene matches: 15. TCRB CDR3 sequencing used the immunoSEQ assay on genomic DNA. The authors' pipeline ran thus. When patient CD8+ clones exceeding 1% were checked against published virus-specific TCRB sequences, only a few matched. Nothing other than productive TCRB rearrangements was included in the analyses. Clonality was expressed as a Shannon entropy-based productive clonality index, with each clone defined by a unique TCRB CDR3 sequence. To calculate repertoire overlap between two samples, the template counts of each clone were considered relative to each sample's total templates. A correlation with a Spearman r of about 0.58 was found between V-gene usage by flow cytometry and V-gene usage by TCRB sequencing. Entries here come from immuneACCESS through TCRdb and include only in-frame sequences with V and J called. Some clones fail to appear in such tables; in the studies checked, an unresolved V gene covers under half of the shortfall, and the cause of the remainder is unknown. That table furnishes V, J and clone size, whereas the DNA furnished D and trimming. This sample comprises 10,000 or so clones, about 91% of them detected only once. Of the sample, 0.9% to 1.2% is held by the ten largest clones.

Concerning this clone itself: Its antigen is unknown. Base qualities are not at hand, and no much larger clone is one base apart.

Flow cytometry confirmed the purity of CD4+ and CD8+ cells that had been isolated by positive magnetic bead selection on an AutoMACS. Peripheral blood mononuclear cells were obtained using density gradient separation with Ficoll-Paque PLUS. DNA was extracted from CD4-enriched, CD8-enriched or PBMC samples with Nucleospin Tissue or Tissue XS kits and quantified with a Qubit 2.0 fluorometer. The receptor's source is a woman younger than 30 with rheumatoid arthritis. Here the chain combines TRBV9 and TRBJ2-1, and TRBD1 aligns with 9 junction nucleotides. Material for sequencing was CD4+ T cells sorted from blood. This receptor has the CDR3 CASSPRPGQGNINEQFF. Read as DNA, the sequence is TGTGCCAGCAGCCCGCGCCCGGGACAGGGAAATATTAATGAGCAGTTCTTC.